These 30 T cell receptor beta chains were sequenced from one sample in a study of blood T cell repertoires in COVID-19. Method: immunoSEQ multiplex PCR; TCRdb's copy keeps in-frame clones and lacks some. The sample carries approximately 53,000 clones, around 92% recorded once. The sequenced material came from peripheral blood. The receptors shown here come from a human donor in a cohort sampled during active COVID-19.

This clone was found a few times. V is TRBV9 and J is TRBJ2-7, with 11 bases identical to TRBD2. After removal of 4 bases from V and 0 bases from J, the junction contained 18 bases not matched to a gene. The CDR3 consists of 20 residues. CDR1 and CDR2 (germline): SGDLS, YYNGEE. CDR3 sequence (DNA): TGTGCCAGCAGCCCCCGGGGGGAAGGCGGGACTAGCGGTACCTCCTACGAGCAGTACTTC. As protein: CASSPRGEGGTSGTSYEQYF.

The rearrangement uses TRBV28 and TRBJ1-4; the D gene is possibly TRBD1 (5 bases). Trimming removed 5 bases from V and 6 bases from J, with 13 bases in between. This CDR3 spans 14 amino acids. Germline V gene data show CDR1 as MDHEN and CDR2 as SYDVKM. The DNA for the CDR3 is TGTGCCAGCAGTGCCCCAGGGATGGATGAAAAACTGTTTTTT. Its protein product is CASSAPGMDEKLFF.

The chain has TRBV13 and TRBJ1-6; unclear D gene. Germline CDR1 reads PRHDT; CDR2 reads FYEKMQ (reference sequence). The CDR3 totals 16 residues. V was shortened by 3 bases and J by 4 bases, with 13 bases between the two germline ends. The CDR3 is CASSLSWQDYNSPLHF. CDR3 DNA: TGTGCCAGCAGCTTGTCGTGGCAGGATTATAATTCACCCCTCCACTTT.

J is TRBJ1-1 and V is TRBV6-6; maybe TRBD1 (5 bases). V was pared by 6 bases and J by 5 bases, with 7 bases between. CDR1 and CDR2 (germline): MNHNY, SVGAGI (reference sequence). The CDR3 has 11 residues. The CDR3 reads CASRGRTEAFF. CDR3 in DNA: TGTGCCAGCAGGGGGCGAACTGAAGCTTTCTTT.

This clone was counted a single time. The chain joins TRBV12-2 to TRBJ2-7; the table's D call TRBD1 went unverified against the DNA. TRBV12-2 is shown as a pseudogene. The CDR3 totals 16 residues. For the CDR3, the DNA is TGTGCAAGTCGCTTAAACCAAAACAGGAATAACTACGAGCAGTACTTC. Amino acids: CASRLNQNRNNYEQYF.

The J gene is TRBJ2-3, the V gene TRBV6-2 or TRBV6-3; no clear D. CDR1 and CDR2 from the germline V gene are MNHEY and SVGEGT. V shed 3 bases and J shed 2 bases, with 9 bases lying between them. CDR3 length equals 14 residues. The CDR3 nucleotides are TGTGCCAGCAGTTATCGCGAACTCACAGATACGCAGTATTTT. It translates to CASSYRELTDTQYF.

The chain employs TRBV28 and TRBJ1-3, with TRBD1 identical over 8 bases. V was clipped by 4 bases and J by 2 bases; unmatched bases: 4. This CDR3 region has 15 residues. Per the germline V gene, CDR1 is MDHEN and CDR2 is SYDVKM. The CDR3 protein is CASSWTGYTGNTIYF. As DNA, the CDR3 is TGTGCCAGCAGTTGGACAGGGTATACTGGAAACACCATATATTTT.

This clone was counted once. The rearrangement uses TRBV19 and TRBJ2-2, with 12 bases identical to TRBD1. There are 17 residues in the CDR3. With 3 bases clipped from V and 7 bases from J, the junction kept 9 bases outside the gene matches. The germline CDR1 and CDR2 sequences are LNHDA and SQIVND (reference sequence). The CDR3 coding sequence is TGTGCCAGTAGTATCAACCGGGACAGGGGGCAAAGCGGGGAGCTGTTTTTT. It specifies CASSINRDRGQSGELFF.

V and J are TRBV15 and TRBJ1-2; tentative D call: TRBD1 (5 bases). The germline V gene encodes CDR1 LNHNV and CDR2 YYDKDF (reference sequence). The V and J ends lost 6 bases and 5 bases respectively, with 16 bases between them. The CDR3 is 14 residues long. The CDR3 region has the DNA TGTGCCACCAGTCCGACCACAGGTGTGTATGGCTACACCTTC. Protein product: CATSPTTGVYGYTF.

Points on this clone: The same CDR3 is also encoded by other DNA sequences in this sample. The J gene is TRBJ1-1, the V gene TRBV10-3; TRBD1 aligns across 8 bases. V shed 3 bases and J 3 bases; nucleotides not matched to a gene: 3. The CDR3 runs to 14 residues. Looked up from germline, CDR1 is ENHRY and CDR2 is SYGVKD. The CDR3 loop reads CAISEYRGDTEAFF. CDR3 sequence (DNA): TGTGCCATCAGTGAATACAGGGGGGACACTGAAGCTTTCTTT.

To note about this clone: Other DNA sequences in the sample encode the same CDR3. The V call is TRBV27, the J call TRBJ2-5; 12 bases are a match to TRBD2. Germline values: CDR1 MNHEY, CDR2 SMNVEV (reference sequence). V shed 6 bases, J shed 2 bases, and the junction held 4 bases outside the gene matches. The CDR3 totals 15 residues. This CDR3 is CASSVLAGGQETQYF. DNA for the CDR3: TGTGCCAGCAGCGTGCTAGCGGGGGGGCAAGAGACCCAGTACTTC.

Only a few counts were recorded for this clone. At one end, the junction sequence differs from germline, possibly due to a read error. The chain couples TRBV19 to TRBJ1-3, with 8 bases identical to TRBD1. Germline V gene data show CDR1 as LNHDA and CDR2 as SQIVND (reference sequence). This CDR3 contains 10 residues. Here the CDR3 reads CASARPGQDF. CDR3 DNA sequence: TGTGCCAGCGCTCGCCCGGGACAGGATTTT. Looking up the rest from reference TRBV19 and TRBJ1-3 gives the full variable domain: DGGITQSPKYLFRKEGQNVTLSCEQNLNHDAMYWYRQDPGQGLRLIYYSQIVNDFQKGDIAEGYSVSREKKESFPLTVTSAQKNPTAFYLCASARPGQDFGEGSWLTVV.

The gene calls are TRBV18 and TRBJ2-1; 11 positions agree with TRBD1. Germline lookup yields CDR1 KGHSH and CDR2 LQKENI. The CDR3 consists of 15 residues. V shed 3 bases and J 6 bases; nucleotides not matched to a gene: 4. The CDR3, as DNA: TGTGCCAGCTCACCTTGGACAGGGGGCGTCAATGAGCAGTTCTTC. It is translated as CASSPWTGGVNEQFF. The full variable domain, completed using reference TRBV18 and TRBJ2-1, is NAGVMQNPRHLVRRRGQEARLRCSPMKGHSHVYWYRQLPEEGLKFMVYLQKENIIDESGMPKERFSAEFPKEGPSILRIQQVVRGDSAAYFCASSPWTGGVNEQFFGPGTRLTVL.

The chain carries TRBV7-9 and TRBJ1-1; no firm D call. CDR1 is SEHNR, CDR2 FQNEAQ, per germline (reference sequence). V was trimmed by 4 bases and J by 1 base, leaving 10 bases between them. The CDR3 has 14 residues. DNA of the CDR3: TGTGCCAGCAGCTCGGCGGGCAAGAACACTGAAGCTTTCTTT. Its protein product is CASSSAGKNTEAFF.

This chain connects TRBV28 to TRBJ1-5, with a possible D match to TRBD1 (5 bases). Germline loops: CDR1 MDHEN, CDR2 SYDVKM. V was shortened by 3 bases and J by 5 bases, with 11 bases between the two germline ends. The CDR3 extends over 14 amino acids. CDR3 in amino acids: CASSFGAGDQPQHF. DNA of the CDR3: TGTGCCAGCAGTTTTGGGGCTGGGGATCAGCCCCAGCATTTT.

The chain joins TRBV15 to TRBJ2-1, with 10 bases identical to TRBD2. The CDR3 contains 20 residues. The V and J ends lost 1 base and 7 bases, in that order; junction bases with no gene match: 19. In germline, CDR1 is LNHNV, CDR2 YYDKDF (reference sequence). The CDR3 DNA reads TGTGCCACCAGCAGAGGCTGGACAGAGCAGGGAGCGGGGGGGTTGAATGAGCAGTTCTTC. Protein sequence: CATSRGWTEQGAGGLNEQFF.

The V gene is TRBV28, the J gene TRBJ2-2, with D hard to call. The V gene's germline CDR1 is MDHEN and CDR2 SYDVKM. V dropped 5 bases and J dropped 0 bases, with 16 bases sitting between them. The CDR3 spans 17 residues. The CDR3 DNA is TGTGCCAGCAGTCAAACCGTCCAGGAAACGAACACCGGGGAGCTGTTTTTT. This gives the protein CASSQTVQETNTGELFF.

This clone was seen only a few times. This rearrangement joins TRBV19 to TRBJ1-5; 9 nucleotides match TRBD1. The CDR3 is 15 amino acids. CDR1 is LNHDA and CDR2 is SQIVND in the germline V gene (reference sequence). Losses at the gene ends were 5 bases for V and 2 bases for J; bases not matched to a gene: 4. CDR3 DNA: TGTGCCAGTAGTCATACAGGGGGCCGCAATCAGCCCCAGCATTTT. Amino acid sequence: CASSHTGGRNQPQHF.

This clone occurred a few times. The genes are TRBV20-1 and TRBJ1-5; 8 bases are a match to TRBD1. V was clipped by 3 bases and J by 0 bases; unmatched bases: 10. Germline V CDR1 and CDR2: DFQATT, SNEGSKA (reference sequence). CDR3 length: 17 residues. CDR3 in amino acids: CSASRDRGSTSNQPQHF. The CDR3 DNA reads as TGCAGTGCTAGTCGCGACAGGGGCTCCACTAGCAATCAGCCCCAGCATTTT.

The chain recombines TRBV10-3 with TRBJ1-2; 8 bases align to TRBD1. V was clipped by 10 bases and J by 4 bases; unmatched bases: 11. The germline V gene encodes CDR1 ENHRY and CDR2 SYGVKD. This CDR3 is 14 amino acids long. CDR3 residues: CATNKGTGGYGYTF. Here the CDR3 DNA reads TGTGCCACCAACAAGGGAACAGGGGGCTATGGCTACACCTTC.

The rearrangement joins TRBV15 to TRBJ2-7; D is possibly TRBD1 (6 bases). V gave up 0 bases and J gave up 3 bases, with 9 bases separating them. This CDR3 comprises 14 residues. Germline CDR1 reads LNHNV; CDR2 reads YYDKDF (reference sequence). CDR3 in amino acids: CATSRDQGYYEQYF. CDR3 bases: TGTGCCACCAGCAGAGATCAGGGGTACTACGAGCAGTACTTC.

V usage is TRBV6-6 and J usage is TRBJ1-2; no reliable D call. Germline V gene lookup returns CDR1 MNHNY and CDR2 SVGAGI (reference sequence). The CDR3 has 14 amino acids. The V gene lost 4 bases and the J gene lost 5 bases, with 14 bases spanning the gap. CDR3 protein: CASSFTDSGYGYTF. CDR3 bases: TGTGCCAGCAGTTTCACGGACTCGGGTTATGGCTACACCTTC.

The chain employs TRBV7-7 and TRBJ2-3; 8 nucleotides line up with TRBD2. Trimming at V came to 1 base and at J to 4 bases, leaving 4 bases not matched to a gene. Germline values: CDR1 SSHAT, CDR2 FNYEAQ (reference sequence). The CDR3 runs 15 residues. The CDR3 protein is CASSLGVGGADTQYF. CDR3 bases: TGTGCCAGCAGCTTAGGGGTCGGGGGGGCAGATACGCAGTATTTT.

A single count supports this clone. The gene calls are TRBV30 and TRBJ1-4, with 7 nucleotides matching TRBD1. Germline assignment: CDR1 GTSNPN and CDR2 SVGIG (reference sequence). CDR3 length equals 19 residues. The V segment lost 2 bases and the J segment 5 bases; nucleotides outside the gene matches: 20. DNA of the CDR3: TGTGCCTGGAGTACCCCCCTCTATCACAGGGGAAAGGAGAATGAAAAACTGTTTTTT. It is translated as CAWSTPLYHRGKENEKLFF.

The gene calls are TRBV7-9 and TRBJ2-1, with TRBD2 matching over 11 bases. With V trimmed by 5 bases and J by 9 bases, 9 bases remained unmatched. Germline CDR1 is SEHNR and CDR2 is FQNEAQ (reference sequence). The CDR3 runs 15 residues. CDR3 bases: TGTGCCAGCAGCCCGCCTGGACTAGCGGGTGGTGAGCAGTTCTTC. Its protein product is CASSPPGLAGGEQFF.

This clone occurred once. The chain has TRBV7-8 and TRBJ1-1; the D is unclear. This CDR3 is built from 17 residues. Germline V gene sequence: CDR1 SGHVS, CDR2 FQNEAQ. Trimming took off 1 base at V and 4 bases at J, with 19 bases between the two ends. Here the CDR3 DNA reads TGTGCCAGCAGCTTAGTAGCAGCTAGTGGTGTGGGCACTGAAGCTTTCTTT. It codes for CASSLVAASGVGTEAFF.

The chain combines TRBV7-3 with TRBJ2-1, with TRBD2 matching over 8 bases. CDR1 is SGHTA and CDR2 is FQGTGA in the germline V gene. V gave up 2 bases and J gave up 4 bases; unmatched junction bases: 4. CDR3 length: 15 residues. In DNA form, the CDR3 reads TGTGCCAGCAGCTTAGTGGCTAGCGGGTACAATGAGCAGTTCTTC. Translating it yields CASSLVASGYNEQFF.

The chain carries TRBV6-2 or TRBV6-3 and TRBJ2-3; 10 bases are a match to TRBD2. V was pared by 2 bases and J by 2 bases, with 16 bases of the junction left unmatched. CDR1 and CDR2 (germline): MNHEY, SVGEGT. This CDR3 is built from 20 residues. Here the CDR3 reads CASSYPGASGGTRDTDTQYF. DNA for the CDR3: TGTGCCAGCAGTTACCCCGGGGCTAGCGGGGGTACGAGGGACACAGATACGCAGTATTTT.

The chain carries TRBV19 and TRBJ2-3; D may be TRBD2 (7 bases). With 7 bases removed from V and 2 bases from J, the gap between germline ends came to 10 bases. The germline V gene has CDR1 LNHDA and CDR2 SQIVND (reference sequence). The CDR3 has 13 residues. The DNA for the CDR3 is TGTGCCAGTAAAGCGGGACACACAGATACGCAGTATTTT. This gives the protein CASKAGHTDTQYF.

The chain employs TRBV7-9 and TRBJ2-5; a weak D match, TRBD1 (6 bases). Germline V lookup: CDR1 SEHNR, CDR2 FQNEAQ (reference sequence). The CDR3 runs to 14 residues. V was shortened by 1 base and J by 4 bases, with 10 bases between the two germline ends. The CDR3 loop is CASSLGAGAETQYF. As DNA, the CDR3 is TGTGCCAGCAGCTTAGGGGCAGGGGCAGAGACCCAGTACTTC.